This T cell receptor (beta chain) was sequenced during a study of cytomegalovirus exposure and HLA in healthy donors. Study-wide points: Most of the CMV-associated TCR beta chains (in a later analysis) appeared to be HLA-restricted.

A remark on this clone: Its antigen remains unknown.

This CDR3 region has 13 residues. V was cut by 6 bases and J by 8 bases, with 13 bases left in between. The germline CDR1 and CDR2 sequences are LNHDA and SQIVND (reference sequence). Vbeta (60) and Jbeta (13) primers were used in the PCR. TCRdb's table, derived via immunoSEQ multiplex PCR, lists solely in-frame clones and lacks some. The data show 150,000 or so clones, 65% to 85% seen once. Sequencing was performed on PBMCs. The V and J genes are TRBV19 and TRBJ1-4, with a possible D match to TRBD1 (5 bases). The receptor comes from a woman in her thirties or forties in good health and CMV-seropositive. The CDR3 region is CASRGRESEKLFF. The CDR3 DNA reads TGTGCCAGTAGGGGCAGGGAAAGCGAAAAACTGTTTTTT. The whole variable domain, filled in from reference TRBV19 and TRBJ1-4, reads DGGITQSPKYLFRKEGQNVTLSCEQNLNHDAMYWYRQDPGQGLRLIYYSQIVNDFQKGDIAEGYSVSREKKESFPLTVTSAQKNPTAFYLCASRGRESEKLFFGSGTQLSVL.